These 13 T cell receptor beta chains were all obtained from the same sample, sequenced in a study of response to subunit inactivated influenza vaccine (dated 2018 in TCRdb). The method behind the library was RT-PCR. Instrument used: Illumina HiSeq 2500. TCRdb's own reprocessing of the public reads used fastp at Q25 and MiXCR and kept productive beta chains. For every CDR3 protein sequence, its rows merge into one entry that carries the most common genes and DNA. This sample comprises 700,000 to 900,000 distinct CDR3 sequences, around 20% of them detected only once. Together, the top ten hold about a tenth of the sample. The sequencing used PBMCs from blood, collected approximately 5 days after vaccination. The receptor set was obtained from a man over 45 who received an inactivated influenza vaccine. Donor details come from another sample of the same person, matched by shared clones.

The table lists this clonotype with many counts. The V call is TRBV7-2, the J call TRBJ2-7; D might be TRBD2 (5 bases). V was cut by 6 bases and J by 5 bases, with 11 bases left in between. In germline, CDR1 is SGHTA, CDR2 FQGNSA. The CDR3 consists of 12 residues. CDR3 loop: CASSSAQNEQYF. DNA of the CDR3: TGTGCCAGCAGTAGCGCACAGAACGAGCAGTACTTC. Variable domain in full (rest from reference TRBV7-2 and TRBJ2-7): GAGVSQSPSNKVTEKGKDVELRCDPISGHTALYWYRQSLGQGLEFLIYFQGNSAPDKSGLPSDRFSAERTGGSVSTLTIQRTQQEDSAVYLCASSSAQNEQYFGPGTRLTVT.

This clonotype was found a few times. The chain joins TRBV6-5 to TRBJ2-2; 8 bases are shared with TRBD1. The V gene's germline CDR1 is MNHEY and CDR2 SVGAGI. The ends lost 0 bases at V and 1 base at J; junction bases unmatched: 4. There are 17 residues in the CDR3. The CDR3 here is CASSYSPGQGNTGELFF. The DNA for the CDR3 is TGTGCCAGCAGTTACTCTCCCGGACAGGGGAACACCGGGGAGCTGTTTTTT.

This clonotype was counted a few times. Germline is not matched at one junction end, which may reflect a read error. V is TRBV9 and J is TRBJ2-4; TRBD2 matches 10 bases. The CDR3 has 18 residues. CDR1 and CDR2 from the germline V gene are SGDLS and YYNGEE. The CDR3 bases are TGTGCCAGCAGCGCACGCGCGGATAGTGCGGCTAGCGGGGGCCATGTCGACTTC. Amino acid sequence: CASSARADSAASGGHVDF.

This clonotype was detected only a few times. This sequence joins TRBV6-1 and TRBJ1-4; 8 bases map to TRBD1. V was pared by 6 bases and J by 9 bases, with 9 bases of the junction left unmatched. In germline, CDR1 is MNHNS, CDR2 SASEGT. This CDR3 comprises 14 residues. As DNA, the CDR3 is TGTGCCAGCAGCCTGTTTGGACAGGGAAAAAAACTGTTTTTT. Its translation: CASSLFGQGKKLFF.

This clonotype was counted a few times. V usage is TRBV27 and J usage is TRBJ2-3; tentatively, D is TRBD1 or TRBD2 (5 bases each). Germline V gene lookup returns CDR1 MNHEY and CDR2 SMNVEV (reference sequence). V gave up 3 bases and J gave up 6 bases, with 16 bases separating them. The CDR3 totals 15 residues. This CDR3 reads CASSLGVDSPDTQYF. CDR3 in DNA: TGTGCCAGCAGTTTGGGGGTTGACAGTCCCGATACGCAGTATTTT.

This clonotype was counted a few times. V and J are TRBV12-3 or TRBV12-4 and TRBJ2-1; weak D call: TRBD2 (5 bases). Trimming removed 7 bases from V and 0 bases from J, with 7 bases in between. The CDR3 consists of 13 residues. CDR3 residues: CASTGDSYNEQFF. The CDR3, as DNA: TGTGCCAGCACCGGGGACTCCTACAATGAGCAGTTCTTC.

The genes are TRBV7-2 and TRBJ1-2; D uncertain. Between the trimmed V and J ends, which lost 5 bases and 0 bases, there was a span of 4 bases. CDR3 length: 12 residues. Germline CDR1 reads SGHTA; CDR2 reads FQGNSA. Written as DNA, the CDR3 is TGTGCCAGCAGCGACTCTAACTATGGCTACACCTTC. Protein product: CASSDSNYGYTF. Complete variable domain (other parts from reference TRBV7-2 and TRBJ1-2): GAGVSQSPSNKVTEKGKDVELRCDPISGHTALYWYRQSLGQGLEFLIYFQGNSAPDKSGLPSDRFSAERTGGSVSTLTIQRTQQEDSAVYLCASSDSNYGYTFGSGTRLTVV.

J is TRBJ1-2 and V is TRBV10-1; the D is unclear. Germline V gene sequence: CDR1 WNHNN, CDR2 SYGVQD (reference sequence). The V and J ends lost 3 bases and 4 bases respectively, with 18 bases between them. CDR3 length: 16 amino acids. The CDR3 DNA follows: TGCGCCAGCAGTGACTCACCCGTAGAAGGCTCCTATGGCTACACCTTC. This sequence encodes CASSDSPVEGSYGYTF.

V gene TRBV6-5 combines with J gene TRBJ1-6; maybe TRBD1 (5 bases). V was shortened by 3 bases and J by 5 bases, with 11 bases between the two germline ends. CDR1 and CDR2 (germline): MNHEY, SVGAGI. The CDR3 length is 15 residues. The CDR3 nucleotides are TGTGCCAGCAGTTATTTAGAAGGGGATAATTCACCCCTCCACTTT. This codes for CASSYLEGDNSPLHF.

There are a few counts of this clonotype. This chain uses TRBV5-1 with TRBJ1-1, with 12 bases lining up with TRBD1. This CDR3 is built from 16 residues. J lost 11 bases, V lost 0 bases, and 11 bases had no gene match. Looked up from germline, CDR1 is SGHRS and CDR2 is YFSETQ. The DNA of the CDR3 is TGCGCCAGCAGCTTGGACGGGACGGGACAGGGGGCAGATGCTTTCTTT. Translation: CASSLDGTGQGADAFF.

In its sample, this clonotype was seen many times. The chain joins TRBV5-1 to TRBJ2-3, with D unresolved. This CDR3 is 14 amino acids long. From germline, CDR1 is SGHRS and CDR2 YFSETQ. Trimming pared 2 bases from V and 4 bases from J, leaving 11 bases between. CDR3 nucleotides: TGCGCCAGCAGCTTTGACAACCTAGCAGATACGCAGTATTTT. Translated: CASSFDNLADTQYF.

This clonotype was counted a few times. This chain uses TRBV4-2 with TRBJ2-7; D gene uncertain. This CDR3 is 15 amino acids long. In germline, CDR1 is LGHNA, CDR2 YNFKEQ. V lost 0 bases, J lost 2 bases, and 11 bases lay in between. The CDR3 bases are TGTGCCAGCAGCCAAGATAAGGTAGGCGCCTACGAGCAGTACTTC. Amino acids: CASSQDKVGAYEQYF.

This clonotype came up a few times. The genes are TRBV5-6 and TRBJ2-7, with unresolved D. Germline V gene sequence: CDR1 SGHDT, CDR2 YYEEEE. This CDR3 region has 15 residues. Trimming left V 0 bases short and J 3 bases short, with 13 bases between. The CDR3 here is CASSLGLDPFYEQYF. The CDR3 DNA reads TGTGCCAGCAGCTTGGGGTTGGACCCCTTCTACGAGCAGTACTTC.